This TCR beta chain is drawn from a study of Ad26.COV2.S vaccination and SARS-CoV-2 variants. The V gene's germline CDR1 is MNHEY and CDR2 SVGAGI. The CDR3 runs to 15 residues. With 6 bases removed from V and 3 bases from J, the gap between germline ends came to 14 bases. The assay was immunoSEQ multiplex PCR, and TCRdb's table has in-frame clones only and misses some. The sample has roughly 380,000 clones, approximately 90% seen once. Concerning this clone itself: What it binds is unknown.

Study results and caveats: With respect to non-spike TCR breadth, vaccine and placebo recipients were similar. Total T cell responses may have been underestimated by the TCR breadth and depth analyses. Considerable breadth of spike-specific CD8+ and CD4+ T cell responses has reportedly been documented following vaccination.

The chain has TRBV6-5 and TRBJ1-4, with a possible D match to TRBD1 (6 bases). The sequence derives from a human donor who had recovered from COVID-19. Sequences were derived from peripheral blood, sampled after recovery from COVID-19. The chain's CDR3 is CASSLQGLPNEKLFF. The CDR3 DNA sequence: TGTGCCAGCAGCCTACAGGGACTACCTAATGAAAAACTGTTTTTT.